These 7 T cell receptor beta chains were all obtained from the same sample, sequenced in a study of tumor-infiltrating lymphocytes in localized non-small cell lung cancer. TCRdb keeps only in-frame clones here, not all; method: immunoSEQ multiplex PCR. Of around 17,000 clones detected, roughly four fifths appear once; the ten largest clones hold 5.5% to 7%. Sample: lung tumor tissue. Source of these receptors: a human donor with non-small cell lung cancer.

V and J are TRBV7-9 and TRBJ2-2; 16 bases are a match to TRBD2. This CDR3 is 19 amino acids long. With V trimmed by 5 bases and J by 3 bases, 9 bases remained unmatched. CDR1 is SEHNR, CDR2 FQNEAQ, per germline (reference sequence). CDR3 DNA sequence: TGTGCCAGCAGCCTGGACGGGACTAGCGGGAGGGAGGACACCGGGGAGCTGTTTTTT. Its translation: CASSLDGTSGREDTGELFF.

The sample holds one count of this clone. The chain employs TRBV13 and TRBJ2-1; D may match TRBD1 or TRBD2 (5 bases each). Trimming left V 2 bases short and J 0 bases short, with 20 bases between. Germline V gene sequence: CDR1 PRHDT, CDR2 FYEKMQ (reference sequence). There are 19 residues in the CDR3. The CDR3 DNA sequence: TGTGCCAGCAGCTTATCGGTCTTGGGGCCGAGGGGCTCCTACAATGAGCAGTTCTTC. Protein: CASSLSVLGPRGSYNEQFF.

The J gene is TRBJ2-7, the V gene TRBV7-3; TRBD1 is a possible D gene (5 bases). This CDR3 has 13 residues. V shed 2 bases and J shed 5 bases, with 10 bases lying between them. The V gene's germline CDR1 is SGHTA and CDR2 FQGTGA. CDR3 nucleotides: TGTGCCAGCAGCTTAGGGGCCAGGGACGAGCAGTACTTC. Amino acids: CASSLGARDEQYF. The whole variable domain, filled in from reference TRBV7-3 and TRBJ2-7, reads GAGVSQTPSNKVTEKGKYVELRCDPISGHTALYWYRQSLGQGPEFLIYFQGTGAADDSGLPNDRFFAVRPEGSVSTLKIQRTERGDSAVYLCASSLGARDEQYFGPGTRLTVT.

The V and J genes are TRBV28 and TRBJ1-1; 10 positions match TRBD1. Germline CDR1 reads MDHEN; CDR2 reads SYDVKM. V gave up 4 bases and J gave up 6 bases; unmatched junction bases: 8. There are 15 residues in the CDR3. CDR3 sequence: CASSSTAGQGSEAFF. The CDR3 bases are TGTGCCAGCAGTTCGACCGCGGGACAGGGGTCTGAAGCTTTCTTT.

By frequency in the sample, this clone is medium-sized. Other DNA sequences of this sample code for an identical CDR3. This chain links TRBV9 with TRBJ2-7; TRBD1 is a possible D gene (5 bases). The CDR3 consists of 14 residues. V lost 2 bases and J 4 bases, leaving 13 bases between the germline ends. Germline V gene sequence: CDR1 SGDLS, CDR2 YYNGEE. The CDR3 nucleotides are TGTGCCAGCAGCGTGGGTCAGGGTACGTACGAGCAGTACTTC. Protein product: CASSVGQGTYEQYF. Variable domain in full (rest from reference TRBV9 and TRBJ2-7): DSGVTQTPKHLITATGQRVTLRCSPRSGDLSVYWYQQSLDQGLQFLIQYYNGEERAKGNILERFSAQQFPDLHSELNLSSLELGDSALYFCASSVGQGTYEQYFGPGTRLTVT.

This chain links TRBV11-2 with TRBJ2-2; D not certain. Germline CDR1 reads SGHAT; CDR2 reads FQNNGV. There are 13 residues in the CDR3. Trimming shortened V by 6 bases and J by 7 bases, and 12 bases separated the two germline ends. CDR3 DNA sequence: TGTGCCAGCAGGTTAAGGGATGGCGGGGAGCTGTTTTTT. Translating it yields CASRLRDGGELFF.

The rearrangement uses TRBV19 and TRBJ1-1; 9 positions match TRBD1. CDR1 LNHDA and CDR2 SQIVND come from the germline V gene (reference sequence). The J segment lost 3 bases and the V segment lost 5 bases, leaving 4 bases of the junction unmatched. There are 14 residues in the CDR3. CDR3 sequence (DNA): TGTGCCAGTAGTTATGGGACAGGGTACACTGAAGCTTTCTTT. Its protein is CASSYGTGYTEAFF.